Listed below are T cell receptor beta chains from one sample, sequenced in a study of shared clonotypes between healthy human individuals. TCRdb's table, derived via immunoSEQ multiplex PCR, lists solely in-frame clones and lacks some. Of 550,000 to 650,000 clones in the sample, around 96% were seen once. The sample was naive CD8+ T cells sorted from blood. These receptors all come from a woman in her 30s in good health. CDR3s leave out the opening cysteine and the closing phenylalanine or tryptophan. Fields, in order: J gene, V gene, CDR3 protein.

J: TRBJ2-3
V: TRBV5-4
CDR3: ASSGTGASTDTQY

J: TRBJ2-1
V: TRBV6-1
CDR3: ASRGTGDNEQF

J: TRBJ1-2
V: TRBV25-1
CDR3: ASRPQGAGSYT

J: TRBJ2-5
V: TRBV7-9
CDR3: ASSLWMETQY

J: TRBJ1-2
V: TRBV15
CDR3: ATSRGKGDGYT

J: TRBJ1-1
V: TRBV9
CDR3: ASSVGRGDTEAF

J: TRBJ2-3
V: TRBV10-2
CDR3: ASIRDSWRFADTQY

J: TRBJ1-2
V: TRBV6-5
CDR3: ASSYYEGSSGYT

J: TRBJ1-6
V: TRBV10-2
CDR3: ASSDRGSNSPLH

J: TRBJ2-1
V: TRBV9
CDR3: ASSVEVYNEQF

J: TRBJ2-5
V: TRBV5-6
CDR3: ASSLPGLAEETQY

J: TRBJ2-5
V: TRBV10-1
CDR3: ASSALQGLAGAETQY

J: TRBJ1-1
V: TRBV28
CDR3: ASADTEAF

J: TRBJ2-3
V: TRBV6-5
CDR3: ASSHRTSGADTQY

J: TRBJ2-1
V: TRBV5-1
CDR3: ASSSRQNYNEQF

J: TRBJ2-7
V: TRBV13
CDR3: ASTAPQGRHEQY

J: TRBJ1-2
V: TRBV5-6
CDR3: ASTSGQGHGYT

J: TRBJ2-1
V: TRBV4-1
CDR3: ASSPSTVNNEQF

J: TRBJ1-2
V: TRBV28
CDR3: ARAGRYYGYT

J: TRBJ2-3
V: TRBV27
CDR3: ASSLSLGRTDTQY

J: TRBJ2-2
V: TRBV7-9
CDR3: ASSSGLAGLPGTGELF

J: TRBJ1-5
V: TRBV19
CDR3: ASSIGQPQPQH

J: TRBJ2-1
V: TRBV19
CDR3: ASSLSGPQF

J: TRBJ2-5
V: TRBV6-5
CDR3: ASSYGGGLETAQY

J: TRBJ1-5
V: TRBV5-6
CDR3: ASSLAASNQPQH

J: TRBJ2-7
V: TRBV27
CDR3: ASSLATGGPEQY

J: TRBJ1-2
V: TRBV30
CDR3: AWTVATEGYT

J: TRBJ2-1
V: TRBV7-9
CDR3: ASSYAPRAENEQF

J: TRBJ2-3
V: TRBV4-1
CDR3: ASSQDQVRGDTDTQY

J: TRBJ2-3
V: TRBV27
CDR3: ASSSKAHGDTQY

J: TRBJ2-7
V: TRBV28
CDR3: ASSFTGQGANEQY

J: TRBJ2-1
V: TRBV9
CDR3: ASSVVGWGASGRNEQF

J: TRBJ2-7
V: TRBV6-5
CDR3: ASSPTGAGEQY

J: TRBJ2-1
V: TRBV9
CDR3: ASSVNGREGLDEQF

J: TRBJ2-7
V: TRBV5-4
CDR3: ASSLDRGSYEQY

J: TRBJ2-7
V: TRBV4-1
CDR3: ASSQWVGSSYEQY

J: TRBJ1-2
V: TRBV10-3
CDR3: APRGFRYGYT

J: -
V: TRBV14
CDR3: ASSQSRTYEQY

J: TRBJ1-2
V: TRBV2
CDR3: ASRPGQGQNRYGYT

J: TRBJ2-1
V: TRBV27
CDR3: ASSYGNYNEQF

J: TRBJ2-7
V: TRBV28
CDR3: ASSFIHEQY

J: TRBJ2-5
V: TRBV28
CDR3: ASSTSGTRVETQY

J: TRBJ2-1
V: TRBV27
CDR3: ASSQLAGGPGEQF

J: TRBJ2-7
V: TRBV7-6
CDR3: ASSFGGTEQY

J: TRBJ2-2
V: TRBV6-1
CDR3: ASSEVAGTATGELF

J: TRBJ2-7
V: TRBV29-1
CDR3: SAKGDRLGLYEQY